This entry lists 6 T cell receptor beta chains sequenced from one sample in a study of PD-1 blockade in mismatch repair-deficient tumors. The table came from immunoSEQ multiplex PCR; TCRdb's copy has only in-frame clones and leaves some out. The sample lists some 14,000 clones; 70% to 90% were seen once. No cognate antigen is known for these TCRs. Time point defined: approximately ten-day in vitro stimulation with candidate neoantigen peptide 6. The sample here was cells cultured in vitro, taken from a patient treated with pembrolizumab. The receptors stem from an adult with mismatch repair-deficient cancer.

The chain is built from TRBV7-3 and TRBJ2-3; TRBD1 agrees at 8 bases. V lost 1 base and J lost 1; bases outside the gene matches: 1. This CDR3 is 15 amino acids long. CDR1 SGHTA and CDR2 FQGTGA come from the germline V gene. The CDR3 spells CASSLIQGGTDTQYF. The CDR3 DNA reads as TGTGCCAGCAGCTTAATACAGGGGGGCACAGATACGCAGTATTTT.

The chain links TRBV7-9 to TRBJ1-5; D possibly corresponds to TRBD1 (6 bases). Germline values: CDR1 SEHNR, CDR2 FQNEAQ (reference sequence). This CDR3 has 14 residues. Trimming cost V 3 bases and J 6 bases, with 12 bases left between them. In DNA, the CDR3 is TGTGCCAGCAGCTTTGGGGGAGGGGGTCAGCCCCAGCATTTT. Encoded protein: CASSFGGGGQPQHF.

V usage is TRBV5-6 and J usage is TRBJ1-4, with D unresolved. V was shortened by 1 base and J by 7 bases, with 5 bases between the two germline ends. Per germline, CDR1 SGHDT and CDR2 YYEEEE. The CDR3 extends over 12 amino acids. The CDR3 sequence: CASSLTSEKLFF. CDR3 in DNA: TGTGCCAGCAGCTTGACGAGTGAAAAACTGTTTTTT.

The chain employs TRBV27 and TRBJ2-7, with 8 nucleotides matching TRBD1. Germline V CDR1 and CDR2: MNHEY, SMNVEV (reference sequence). After removal of 6 bases from V and 7 bases from J, the junction contained 14 bases not matched to a gene. This CDR3 has 15 amino acids. In DNA form, the CDR3 reads TGTGCCAGCAGACGTGATACCACGGACAGGGCAGAGCAGTACTTC. This codes for CASRRDTTDRAEQYF.

V usage is TRBV27 and J usage is TRBJ1-4, with D unresolved. The CDR3 is 11 amino acids. Trimming cost V 6 bases and J 6 bases, with 5 bases left between them. Germline V gene lookup returns CDR1 MNHEY and CDR2 SMNVEV (reference sequence). The CDR3 spells CASRNHEKLFF. The CDR3 DNA sequence: TGTGCCAGCAGGAATCATGAAAAACTGTTTTTT.

The genes are TRBV28 and TRBJ1-6, with TRBD1 as a possible D gene (5 bases). The V end lost 2 bases, the J end lost 0 bases, and 20 bases lay between the germline ends. In germline, CDR1 is MDHEN, CDR2 SYDVKM. This CDR3 is 20 amino acids long. CDR3 coding DNA: TGTGCCAGCAGTTTACCCCGGCAGGGTGGAGAACGCTCCTATAATTCACCCCTCCACTTT. This codes for CASSLPRQGGERSYNSPLHF.